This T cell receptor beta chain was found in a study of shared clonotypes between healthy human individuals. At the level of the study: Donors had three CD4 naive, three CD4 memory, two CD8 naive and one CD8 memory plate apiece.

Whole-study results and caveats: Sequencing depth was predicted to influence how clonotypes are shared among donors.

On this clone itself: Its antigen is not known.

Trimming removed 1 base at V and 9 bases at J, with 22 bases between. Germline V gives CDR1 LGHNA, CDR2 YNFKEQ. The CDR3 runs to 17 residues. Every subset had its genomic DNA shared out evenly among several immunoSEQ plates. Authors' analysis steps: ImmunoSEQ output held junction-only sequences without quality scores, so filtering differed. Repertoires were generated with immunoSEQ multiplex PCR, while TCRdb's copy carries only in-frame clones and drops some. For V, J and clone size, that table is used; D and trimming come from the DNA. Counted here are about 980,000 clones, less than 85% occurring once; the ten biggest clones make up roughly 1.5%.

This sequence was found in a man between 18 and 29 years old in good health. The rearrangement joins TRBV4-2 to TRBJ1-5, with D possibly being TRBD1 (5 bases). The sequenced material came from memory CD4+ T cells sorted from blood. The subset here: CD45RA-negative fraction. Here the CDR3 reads CASSQGTGTTGVWPQHF. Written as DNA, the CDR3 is TGTGCCAGCAGCCAAGGTACCGGGACCACTGGGGTTTGGCCCCAGCATTTT.